This T cell receptor beta chain was observed in a study of control samples from healthy donors and cancer patients. Trimming removed 2 bases at V and 5 bases at J, with 15 bases between. The CDR3 totals 16 residues. The germline V gene has CDR1 SGHTA and CDR2 FQGNSA. TCRdb's copy holds only in-frame clones and misses some; the assay was immunoSEQ multiplex PCR. The table lists about 46,000 clones, about 90% of them singletons. This TCR derives from a man over 45 with head and neck cancer. V usage is TRBV7-2 and J usage is TRBJ2-2; possibly TRBD2 for D (6 bases). Sequences were obtained from PBMCs. The CDR3 is CASSLNGGSWTGELFF. The CDR3 DNA is TGTGCCAGCAGCTTAAATGGGGGGAGTTGGACCGGGGAGCTGTTTTTT.